A selection of T cell receptor beta chains follows, all from one sample in a study of shared clonotypes between healthy human individuals. Method: immunoSEQ multiplex PCR; TCRdb's copy keeps in-frame clones and lacks some. This sample yields approximately 2.3 million clones, of which 85% to 95% are seen a single time; 0.39% belongs to the top ten. Sequencing was carried out using naive CD4+ T cells from PBMCs. The receptors shown here come from a man aged 18 to 29 in good health. Some clones in this sample may be carry-over from other donors' samples. The CDR3 runs from the conserved cysteine through the conserved F or W.

>12|TRBJ2-7|TRBV29-1
CSCGQSSYEQYF
>13|TRBJ1-1|TRBV29-1
CSVVGSMNTEAFF
>16|TRBJ1-5|TRBV19
CASRAGQGVAGQPQHF
>17|TRBJ1-5|TRBV30
CAWIRRDGVYSNQPQHF
>12|TRBJ1-2|TRBV28
CASSLRGRGYTF
>16|TRBJ1-3|TRBV7-2
CASSPTIDSSGNTIYF
>13|TRBJ1-1|TRBV5-6
CASSLDGSTEAFF
>15|TRBJ2-7|TRBV18
CASSQGQGGSYEQYF
>16|TRBJ1-3|TRBV10-1
CASSVGAAGSGNTIYF
>14|TRBJ1-1|TRBV5-1
CASSLVFGGTEAFF
>13|TRBJ1-2|TRBV28
CASSLQGRYGYTF
>15|TRBJ2-5|TRBV14
CASSQVPGSRETQYF
>18|TRBJ2-7|TRBV7-3
CASSLAGLAGVGSREQYF
>16|TRBJ2-3|TRBV6-1
CASSEANERESDTQYF
>14|TRBJ2-7|TRBV27
CASGKGQATYEQYF
>15|TRBJ2-7|TRBV5-1
CASSLVLSGSYEQYF
>16|TRBJ2-5|TRBV5-1
CASSRGPVRPEETQYF
>11|TRBJ2-3|TRBV29-1
CSALKGDTQYF
>15|TRBJ1-4|TRBV18
CASSPTPAGEEKLFF
>15|TRBJ2-5|TRBV4-1
CASSQPDRLQETQYF
>13|TRBJ2-3|TRBV5-1
CASSGQAGDTQYF
>13|TRBJ1-5|TRBV7-2
CASSLASSQPQHF
>12|TRBJ2-1|TRBV29-1
CSVYRGHNEQFF
>15|TRBJ2-2|TRBV7-9
CASSLVGRGTGELFF
>15|TRBJ2-3|TRBV27
CASSSLAGPIDTQYF
>15|TRBJ2-2|TRBV7-9
CASSLGRTNTGELFF
>14|TRBJ1-2|TRBV23-1
CASSLDRGGDGYTF
>11|TRBJ2-7|TRBV19
CASGTVYEQYF
>14|TRBJ1-1|TRBV7-2
CASSPGHPNTEAFF
>12|TRBJ2-3|TRBV9
CASSRRQDTQYF
>16|TRBJ2-1|TRBV5-1
CASSLKVGDKYNEQFF